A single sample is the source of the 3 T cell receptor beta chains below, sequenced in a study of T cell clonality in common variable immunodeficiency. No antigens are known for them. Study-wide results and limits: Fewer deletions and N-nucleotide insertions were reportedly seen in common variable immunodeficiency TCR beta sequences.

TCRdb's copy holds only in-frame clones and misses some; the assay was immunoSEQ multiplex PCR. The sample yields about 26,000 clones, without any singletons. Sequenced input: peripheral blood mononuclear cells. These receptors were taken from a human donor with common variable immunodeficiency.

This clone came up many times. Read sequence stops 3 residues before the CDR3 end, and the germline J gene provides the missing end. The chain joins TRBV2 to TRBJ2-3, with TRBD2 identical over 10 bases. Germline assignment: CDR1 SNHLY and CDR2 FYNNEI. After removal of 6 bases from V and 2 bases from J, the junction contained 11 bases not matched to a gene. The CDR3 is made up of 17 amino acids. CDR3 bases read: TGTGCCAGCAGGGACCGACTAGCGGGCAGTGCCACAGATACG. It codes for CASRDRLAGSATDT. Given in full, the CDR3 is CASRDRLAGSATDTQYF.

CDR3 region: CAWSPLGLSSYEQYF. The part of the CDR3 DNA that was read is TGTGCCTGGAGCCCACTGGGGCTGAGCTCCTACGAG. The V gene is TRBV30, the J gene TRBJ2-7; tentatively, D is TRBD1 (5 bases). The read terminates 3 residues before the CDR3 end, so the remaining end is supplied by the germline J gene. The CDR3 contains 15 residues. Germline V lookup: CDR1 GTSNPN, CDR2 SVGIG (reference sequence). The V and J ends lost 3 bases and 0 bases respectively, with 15 bases between them.

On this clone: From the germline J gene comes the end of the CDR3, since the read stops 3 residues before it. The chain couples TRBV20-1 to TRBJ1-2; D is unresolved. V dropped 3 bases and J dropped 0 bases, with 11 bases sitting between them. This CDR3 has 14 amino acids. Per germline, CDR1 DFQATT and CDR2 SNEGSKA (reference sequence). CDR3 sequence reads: CSASLTQTNYGYTF. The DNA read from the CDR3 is TGCAGTGCTAGTTTGACACAGACTAACTATGGC.